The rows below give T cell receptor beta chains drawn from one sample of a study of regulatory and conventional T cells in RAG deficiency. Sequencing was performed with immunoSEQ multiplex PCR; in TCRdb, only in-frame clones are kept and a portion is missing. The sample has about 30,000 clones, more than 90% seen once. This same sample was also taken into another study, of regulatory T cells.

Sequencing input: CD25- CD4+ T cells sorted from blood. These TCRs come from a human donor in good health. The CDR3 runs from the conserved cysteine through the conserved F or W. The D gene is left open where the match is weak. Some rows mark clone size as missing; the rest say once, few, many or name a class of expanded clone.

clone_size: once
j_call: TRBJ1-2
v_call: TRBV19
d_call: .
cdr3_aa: CASSIGGAGKYGYTF
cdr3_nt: TGTGCCAGTAGTATTGGAGGGGCAGGAAAGTATGGCTACACCTTC

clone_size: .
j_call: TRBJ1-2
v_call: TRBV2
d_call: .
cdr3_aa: CASSPDNNYGYTF
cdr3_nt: TGTGCCAGCAGTCCGGACAATAACTATGGCTACACCTTC

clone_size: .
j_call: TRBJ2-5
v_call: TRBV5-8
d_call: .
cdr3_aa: CASSPGQVQETQYF
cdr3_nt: TGTGCCAGCAGCCCAGGGCAGGTCCAAGAGACCCAGTACTTC

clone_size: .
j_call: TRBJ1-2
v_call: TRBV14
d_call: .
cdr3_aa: CASSQGVYGYTF
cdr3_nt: TGTGCCAGCAGCCAAGGAGTCTATGGCTACACCTTC

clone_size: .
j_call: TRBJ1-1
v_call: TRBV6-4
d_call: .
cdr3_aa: CASSAEAGGGTEAFF
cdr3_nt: TGTGCCAGCAGTGCGGAAGCAGGCGGGGGAACTGAAGCTTTCTTT

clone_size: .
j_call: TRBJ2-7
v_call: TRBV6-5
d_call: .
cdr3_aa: CASRLQIHNYEQYF
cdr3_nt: TGTGCCAGCAGGCTACAGATCCACAACTACGAGCAGTACTTC

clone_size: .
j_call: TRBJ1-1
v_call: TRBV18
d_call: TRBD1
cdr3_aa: CASSPRDRGPPNTEAFF
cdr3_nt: TGTGCCAGCTCACCACGGGACAGGGGCCCGCCGAACACTGAAGCTTTCTTT

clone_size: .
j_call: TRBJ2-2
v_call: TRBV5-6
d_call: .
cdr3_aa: CASSLAGATGGTGELFF
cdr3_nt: TGTGCCAGCAGCTTGGCGGGGGCCACGGGGGGCACCGGGGAGCTGTTTTTT

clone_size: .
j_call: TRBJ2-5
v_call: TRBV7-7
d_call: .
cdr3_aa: CASSHPGLQETQYF
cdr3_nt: TGTGCCAGCAGTCATCCGGGTTTGCAAGAGACCCAGTACTTC

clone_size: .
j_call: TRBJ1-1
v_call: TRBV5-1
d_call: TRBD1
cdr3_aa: CASSRTGGRTEAFF
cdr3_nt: TGCGCCAGCAGTAGGACAGGGGGCCGGACTGAAGCTTTCTTT

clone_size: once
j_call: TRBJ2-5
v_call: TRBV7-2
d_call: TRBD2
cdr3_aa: CASSLGLPSGSGETQYF
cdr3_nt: TGTGCCAGCAGCTTAGGACTCCCTAGCGGGAGCGGGGAGACCCAGTACTTC

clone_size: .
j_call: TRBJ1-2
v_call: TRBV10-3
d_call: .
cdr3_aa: CAISESVLLNPGGYTF
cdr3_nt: TGTGCCATCAGTGAGTCGGTTTTGCTCAACCCAGGGGGCTACACCTTC